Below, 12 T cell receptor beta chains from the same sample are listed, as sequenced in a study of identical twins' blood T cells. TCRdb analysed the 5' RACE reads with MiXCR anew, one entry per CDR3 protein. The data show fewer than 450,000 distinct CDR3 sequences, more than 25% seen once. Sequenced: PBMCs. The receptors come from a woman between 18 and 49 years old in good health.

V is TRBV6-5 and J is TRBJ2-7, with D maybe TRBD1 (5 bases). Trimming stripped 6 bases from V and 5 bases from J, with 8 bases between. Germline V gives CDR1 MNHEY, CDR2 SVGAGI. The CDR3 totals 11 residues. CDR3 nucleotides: TGTGCCAGCAGCCAGGGCCACGAGCAGTACTTC. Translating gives CASSQGHEQYF.

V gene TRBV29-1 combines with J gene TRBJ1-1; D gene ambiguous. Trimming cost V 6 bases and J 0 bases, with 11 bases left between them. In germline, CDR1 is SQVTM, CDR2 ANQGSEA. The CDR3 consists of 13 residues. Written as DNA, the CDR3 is TGCAGCGTAACTGATAACATGAACACTGAAGCTTTCTTT. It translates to CSVTDNMNTEAFF. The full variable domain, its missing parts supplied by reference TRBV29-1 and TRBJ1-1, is SAVISQKPSRDICQRGTSLTIQCQVDSQVTMMFWYRQQPGQSLTLIATANQGSEATYESGFVIDKFPISRPNLTFSTLTVSNMSPEDSSIYLCSVTDNMNTEAFFGQGTRLTVV.

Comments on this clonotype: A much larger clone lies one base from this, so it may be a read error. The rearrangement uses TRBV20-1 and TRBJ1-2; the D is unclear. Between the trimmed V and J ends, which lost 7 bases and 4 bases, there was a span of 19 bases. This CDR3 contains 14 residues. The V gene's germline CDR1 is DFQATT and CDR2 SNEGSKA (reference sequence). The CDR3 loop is CSGVHQQHPYGYTF. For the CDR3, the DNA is TGCAGTGGGGTGCACCAACAACATCCCTATGGCTACACCTTC.

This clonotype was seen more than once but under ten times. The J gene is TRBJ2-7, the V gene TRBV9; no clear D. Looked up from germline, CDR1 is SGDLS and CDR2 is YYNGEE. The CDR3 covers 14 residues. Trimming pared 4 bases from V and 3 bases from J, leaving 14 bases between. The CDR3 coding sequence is TGTGCCAGCAGCCGCGTAGGTGGTGACTACGAGCAGTACTTC. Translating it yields CASSRVGGDYEQYF.

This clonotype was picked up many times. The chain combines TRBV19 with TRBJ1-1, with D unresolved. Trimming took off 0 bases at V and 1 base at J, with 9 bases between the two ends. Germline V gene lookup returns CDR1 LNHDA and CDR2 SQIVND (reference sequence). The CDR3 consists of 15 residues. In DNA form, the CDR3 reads TGTGCCAGTAGTATAGACCGGCATACGAACACTGAAGCTTTCTTT. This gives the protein CASSIDRHTNTEAFF.

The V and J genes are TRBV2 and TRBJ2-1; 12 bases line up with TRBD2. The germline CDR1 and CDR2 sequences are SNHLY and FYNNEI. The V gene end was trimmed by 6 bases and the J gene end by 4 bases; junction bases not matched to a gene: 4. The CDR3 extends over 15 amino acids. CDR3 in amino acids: CASRETSGRYNEQFF. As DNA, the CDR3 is TGTGCCAGCAGGGAGACTAGCGGGAGATACAATGAGCAGTTCTTC.

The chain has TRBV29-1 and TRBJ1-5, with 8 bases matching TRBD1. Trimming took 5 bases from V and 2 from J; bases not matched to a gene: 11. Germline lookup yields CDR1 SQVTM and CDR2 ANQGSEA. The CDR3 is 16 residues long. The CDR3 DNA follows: TGCAGCGTTAGGACAGGGATACGCTCCGGCAATCAGCCCCAGCATTTT. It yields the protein CSVRTGIRSGNQPQHF.

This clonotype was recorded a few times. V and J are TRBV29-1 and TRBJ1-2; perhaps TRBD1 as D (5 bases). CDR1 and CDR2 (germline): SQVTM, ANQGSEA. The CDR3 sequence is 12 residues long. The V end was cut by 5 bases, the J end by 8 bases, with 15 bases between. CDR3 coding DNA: TGCAGCGTTCGTGGGGCAGGAGGAGGCTACACCTTC. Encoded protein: CSVRGAGGGYTF.

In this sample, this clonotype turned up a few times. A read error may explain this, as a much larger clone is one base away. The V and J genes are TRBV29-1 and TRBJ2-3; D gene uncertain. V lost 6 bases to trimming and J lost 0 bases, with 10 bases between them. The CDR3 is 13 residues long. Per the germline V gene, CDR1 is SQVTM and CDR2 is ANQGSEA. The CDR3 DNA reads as TGCAGCGTGAAAGTGTACAGCACAGATACGCAGTATTTT. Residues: CSVKVYSTDTQYF.

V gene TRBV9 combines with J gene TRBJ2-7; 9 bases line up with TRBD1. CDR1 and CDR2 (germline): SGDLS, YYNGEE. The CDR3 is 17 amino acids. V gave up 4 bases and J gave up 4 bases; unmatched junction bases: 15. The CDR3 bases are TGTGCCAGCAGCAGAGGAGGATGGGGACAGGGTTTGTACGAGCAGTACTTC. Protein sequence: CASSRGGWGQGLYEQYF.

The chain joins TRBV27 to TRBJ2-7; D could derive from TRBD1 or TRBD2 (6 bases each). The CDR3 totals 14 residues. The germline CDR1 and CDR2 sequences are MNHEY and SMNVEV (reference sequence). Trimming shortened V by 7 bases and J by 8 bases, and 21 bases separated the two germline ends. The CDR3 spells CASTPGAGVKKQYF. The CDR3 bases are TGTGCCAGCACCCCGGGAGCAGGGGTTAAGAAGCAGTACTTC.

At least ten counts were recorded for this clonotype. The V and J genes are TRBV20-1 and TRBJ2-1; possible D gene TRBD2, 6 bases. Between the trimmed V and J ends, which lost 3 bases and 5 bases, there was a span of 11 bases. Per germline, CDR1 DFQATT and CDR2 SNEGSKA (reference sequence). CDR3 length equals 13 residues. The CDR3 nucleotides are TGCAGTGCTAGCCATAGCGGCAACAATGAGCAGTTCTTC. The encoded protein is CSASHSGNNEQFF.